This TCR beta chain is drawn from a study of CD8 T cells in ankylosing spondylitis. Turning to this clonotype: The antigen is unknown.

Preparation of TCR beta libraries was done by quantitative 5'-RACE with molecular barcodes. Via MiXCR, TCRdb re-called the 5' RACE reads, giving one row per CDR3 protein. The sample yields hundreds of thousands of distinct CDR3 sequences, 20% seen once. With V trimmed by 5 bases and J by 4 bases, 7 bases remained unmatched. The germline gives CDR1 MGHRA, CDR2 YSYEKL. There are 15 residues in the CDR3. Whole-study results and caveats: Matched ankylosing spondylitis synovial fluid reportedly showed significant enrichment of disease-linked clones. Disease-linked clones proved CD8+ and comparatively uncommon in peripheral blood.

The source is a male donor with ankylosing spondylitis or in good health (not recorded which). Sequenced input: blood, either unsorted or a sorted T cell fraction (not recorded which). The chain recombines TRBV4-1 with TRBJ2-2; 7 nucleotides agree with TRBD1. The CDR3 DNA reads TGCGCCAGCAGCGGAAGGGGGCCGAGCACCGGGGAGCTGTTTTTT. Its translation is CASSGRGPSTGELFF.